These T cell receptor beta chains were read from a single sample in a study of sequential checkpoint blockade in melanoma. Some clones are missing from TCRdb's copy, which holds only in-frame ones; the method was immunoSEQ multiplex PCR. The sample shows roughly 13,000 clones, around half of them seen only once. The sequences come from CD8+ T cells sorted from blood (inferred from file names), collected from a patient given nivolumab and ipilimumab in sequence. These receptors were taken from a human donor with melanoma. Each CDR3 is given with its conserved first and last residue. A D gene is named only where the DNA matches it firmly. Clone size, where shown, is once, few, many, or a class for clones that have expanded.

abundance,v_gene,j_gene,d_gene,len,CDR3nt,CDR3aa
-,TRBV6-1,TRBJ1-4,-,14,TGTGCCAGCAGTGAACTTGGCAGTAATGAAAAACTGTTTTTT,CASSELGSNEKLFF
-,TRBV29-1,TRBJ2-5,-,15,TGCAGCGTCCACCTTGGACTGAAGTTCGTTGAGACCCAGTACTTC,CSVHLGLKFVETQYF
few,TRBV7-3,TRBJ2-7,-,15,TGTGCCAGCAGCTCAGGGTTTACGGGTCTTTACGAGCAGTACTTC,CASSSGFTGLYEQYF
-,TRBV27,TRBJ2-3,-,15,TGTGCCAGCAGTTTAGGCGGGGGCGGAGGAGATACGCAGTATTTT,CASSLGGGGGDTQYF
-,TRBV29-1,TRBJ1-2,-,12,TGCAGCTCAAACGAGGGTTTCTATGGCTACACCTTC,CSSNEGFYGYTF
few,TRBV7-2,TRBJ1-2,-,13,TGTGCCAGCAGCTTAGGGCCTAACTATGGCTACACCTTC,CASSLGPNYGYTF
few,TRBV6-6,TRBJ2-2,-,14,TGTGCCAGCTCTTTGACAGGGAACACCGGGGAGCTGTTTTTT,CASSLTGNTGELFF
-,TRBV6-4,TRBJ1-5,-,14,TGTGCCAGCAGACCCGGACAGTCCAATCAGCCCCAGCATTTT,CASRPGQSNQPQHF
-,TRBV6-4,TRBJ1-6,TRBD1,16,TGTGCCAGCAGTGAACTCCCGACAGGGGAAAATTCACCCCTCCACTTT,CASSELPTGENSPLHF
medium-sized,TRBV27,TRBJ1-2,-,15,TGTGCCAGCAGTTCTTTGTCGGGACAACTCTATGGCTACACCTTC,CASSSLSGQLYGYTF
-,TRBV15,TRBJ2-1,TRBD1,16,TGTGCCACCAGCCCAGAGAGGGGACAGGGACTCTATGAGCAGTTCTTC,CATSPERGQGLYEQFF
-,TRBV30,TRBJ2-2,TRBD1,15,TGTGCCTGGGCCCCGGGACAGGGAGTGGGCGGGGAGCTGTTTTTT,CAWAPGQGVGGELFF
-,TRBV10-3,TRBJ2-1,-,15,TGTGCCATCAGTGAAGTACAGGGAGCCTACAATGAGCAGTTCTTC,CAISEVQGAYNEQFF
few,TRBV5-6,TRBJ1-5,-,14,TGTGCCAGCAGTCGTGGGGGGGTTGGTCAGCCCCAGCATTTT,CASSRGGVGQPQHF
-,TRBV11-3,TRBJ2-5,TRBD1,15,TGTGCCAGCAGCTATGGGACAGGTCCTGGGGAGACCCAGTACTTC,CASSYGTGPGETQYF
-,TRBV7-6,TRBJ1-1,-,12,TGTGCCAGCAGCTTAGGCGGGAGTGAGGCTTTCTTT,CASSLGGSEAFF
few,TRBV7-9,TRBJ1-4,TRBD1,15,TGTGCCAGCAGCCCATGGGACAGTTCTAATGAAAAACTGTTTTTT,CASSPWDSSNEKLFF
few,TRBV7-8,TRBJ2-1,-,15,TGTGCCAGCAGCTCCTTGACAGGCTCCTACAATGAGCAGTTCTTC,CASSSLTGSYNEQFF
-,TRBV6-1,TRBJ1-2,-,14,TGTGCCAGCAGGGACAGCCGAGATTGGTATGGCTACACCTTC,CASRDSRDWYGYTF
-,TRBV6-1,TRBJ1-1,-,15,TGTGCCAGCAGTACGTATACAGGGATGAACACTGAAGCTTTCTTT,CASSTYTGMNTEAFF
-,TRBV6-5,TRBJ1-2,TRBD1,13,TGTGCCAGCAGTATAACAGGGGATTATGGCTACACCTTC,CASSITGDYGYTF
-,TRBV7-6,TRBJ1-1,-,13,TGTGCCAGCAGCTTATATTGGAGGACTGAAGCTTTCTTT,CASSLYWRTEAFF
few,TRBV28,TRBJ2-1,TRBD1,16,TGTGCCAGCAGATACGGGACAGGGAAGTGGCGGAATGAGCAGTTCTTC,CASRYGTGKWRNEQFF
-,TRBV30,TRBJ2-1,TRBD2,13,TGTGCCTGGGGGACTAGCGGTTACAATGAGCAGTTCTTC,CAWGTSGYNEQFF
once,TRBV7-6,TRBJ1-1,TRBD1,15,TGTGCCAGCAGCTTAGAGGGACAGGGGGGAACTGAAGCTTTCTTT,CASSLEGQGGTEAFF
-,TRBV29-1,TRBJ1-2,-,12,TGCAGCATCTTCGACACCGACTATGGCTACACCTTC,CSIFDTDYGYTF
-,TRBV6-1,TRBJ1-1,-,14,TGTGCCAGCAGTGAAATGGGGGGGAACACTGAAGCTTTCTTT,CASSEMGGNTEAFF
-,TRBV7-6,TRBJ2-2,-,15,TGTGCCAGCAGCTTAGGGACAAGTTTGACCGGGGAGCTGTTTTTT,CASSLGTSLTGELFF
few,TRBV6-8,TRBJ1-5,-,15,TGTGCCAGCAGTTACGGGGCAGGCGGCAATCAGCCCCAGCATTTT,CASSYGAGGNQPQHF
few,TRBV6-5,TRBJ1-4,TRBD1,15,TGTGCCAGCAGTAACCGGGACAGGGTTAATGAAAAACTGTTTTTT,CASSNRDRVNEKLFF
few,TRBV13,TRBJ2-7,TRBD1,17,TGTGCCAGCAGCTTAGCAGCTGCCGGGACAGGGCACCACGAGCAGTACTTC,CASSLAAAGTGHHEQYF
-,TRBV29-1,TRBJ1-1,-,12,TGCAGCGTTGAAAAATACCCAGCTGAAGCTTTCTTT,CSVEKYPAEAFF
-,TRBV29-1,TRBJ2-7,TRBD1,14,TGCAGCGTCAACCGAGAAGGACAGGGCAACGAGCAGTACTTC,CSVNREGQGNEQYF
once,TRBV19,TRBJ2-1,-,13,TGTGCCAGTAGGGACTTTCTCGTCAGTGAGCAGTTCTTC,CASRDFLVSEQFF
medium-sized,TRBV21-1,TRBJ1-1,-,13,TGTGCCAGCAGCAAAGCGCTTTGGGCAGGGGCTTTCTTT,CASSKALWAGAFF
-,TRBV11-2,TRBJ1-2,TRBD1,16,TGTGCCAGCAGCCCGAACCCGGGTGACAGGGACTATGGCTACACCTTC,CASSPNPGDRDYGYTF
medium-sized,TRBV19,TRBJ1-5,TRBD1,17,TGTGCCAGTAGTATTTCCCCCCAGGGGGTCGGCGATCAGCCCCAGCATTTT,CASSISPQGVGDQPQHF
few,TRBV7-6,TRBJ2-1,-,18,TGTGCCAGCAGCTTAATGGGGCTAGGGGAATTCTCCTACAATGAGCAGTTCTTC,CASSLMGLGEFSYNEQFF
few,TRBV11-2,TRBJ2-4,-,16,TGTGCCAGCAGCTTGTTAGGGGCCCTAGCCAAAAACATTCAGTACTTC,CASSLLGALAKNIQYF
medium-sized,TRBV9,TRBJ2-7,-,13,TGTGCCAGCAGCGACACGTACTCCTACGAGCAGTACTTC,CASSDTYSYEQYF
-,TRBV30,TRBJ1-2,TRBD1,13,TGTGCCTGGACCCCGGACAGGGGCTATGGCTACACCTTC,CAWTPDRGYGYTF
-,TRBV27,TRBJ1-1,-,14,TGTGCCAGCAGTTTATCCCACAGGAACACTGAAGCTTTCTTT,CASSLSHRNTEAFF